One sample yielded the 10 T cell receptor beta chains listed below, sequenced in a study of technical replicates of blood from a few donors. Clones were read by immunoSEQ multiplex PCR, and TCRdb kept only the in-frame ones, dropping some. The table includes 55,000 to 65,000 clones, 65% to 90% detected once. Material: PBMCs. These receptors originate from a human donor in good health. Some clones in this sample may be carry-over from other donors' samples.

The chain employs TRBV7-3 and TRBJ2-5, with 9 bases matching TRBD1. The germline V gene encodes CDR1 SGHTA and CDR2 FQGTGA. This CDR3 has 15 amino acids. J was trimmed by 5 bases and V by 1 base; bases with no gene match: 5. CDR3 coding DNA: TGTGCCAGCAGCTTAATGACAGGGGGTGTGGAGACCCAGTACTTC. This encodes CASSLMTGGVETQYF.

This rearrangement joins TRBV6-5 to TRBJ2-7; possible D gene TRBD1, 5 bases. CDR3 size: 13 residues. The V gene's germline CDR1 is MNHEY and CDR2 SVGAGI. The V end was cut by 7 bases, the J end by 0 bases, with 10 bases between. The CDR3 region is CASKMTDSYEQYF. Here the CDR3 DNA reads TGTGCCAGCAAAATGACAGACTCCTACGAGCAGTACTTC.

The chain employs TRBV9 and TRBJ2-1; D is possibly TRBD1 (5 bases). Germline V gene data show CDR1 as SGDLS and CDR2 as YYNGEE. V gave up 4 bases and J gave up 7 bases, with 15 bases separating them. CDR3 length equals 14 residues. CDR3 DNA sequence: TGTGCCAGCAGCCCGAGTTCAGGGTCAAATGAGCAGTTCTTC. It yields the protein CASSPSSGSNEQFF.

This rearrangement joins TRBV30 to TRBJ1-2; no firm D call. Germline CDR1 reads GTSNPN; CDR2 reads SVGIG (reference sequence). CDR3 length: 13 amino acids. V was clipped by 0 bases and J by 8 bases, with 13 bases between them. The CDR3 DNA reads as TGTGCCTGGAGTGTTACCGGCGGGATAGGCTACACCTTC. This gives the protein CAWSVTGGIGYTF.

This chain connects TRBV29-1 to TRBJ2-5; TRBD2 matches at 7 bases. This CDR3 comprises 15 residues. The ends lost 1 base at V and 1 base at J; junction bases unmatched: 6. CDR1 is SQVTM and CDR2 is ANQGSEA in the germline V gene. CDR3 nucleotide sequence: TGCAGCGTTGAAGGGGTTAGCGGGTCCCAAGAGACCCAGTACTTC. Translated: CSVEGVSGSQETQYF.

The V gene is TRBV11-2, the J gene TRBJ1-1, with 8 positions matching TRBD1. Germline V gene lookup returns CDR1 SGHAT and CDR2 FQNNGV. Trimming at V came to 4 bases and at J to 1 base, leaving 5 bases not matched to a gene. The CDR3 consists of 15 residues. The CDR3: CASSSSGTGNTEAFF. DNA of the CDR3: TGTGCCAGCAGCTCATCCGGGACAGGGAACACTGAAGCTTTCTTT.

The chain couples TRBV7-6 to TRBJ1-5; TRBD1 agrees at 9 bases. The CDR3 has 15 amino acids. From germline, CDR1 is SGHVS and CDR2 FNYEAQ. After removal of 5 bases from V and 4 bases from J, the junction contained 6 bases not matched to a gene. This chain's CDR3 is CASSAQGAANQPQHF. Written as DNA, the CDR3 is TGTGCCAGCAGCGCACAGGGGGCGGCTAATCAGCCCCAGCATTTT.

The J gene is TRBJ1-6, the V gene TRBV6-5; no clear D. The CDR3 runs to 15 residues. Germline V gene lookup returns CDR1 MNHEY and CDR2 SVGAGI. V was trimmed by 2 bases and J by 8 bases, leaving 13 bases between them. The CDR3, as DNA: TGTGCCAGCAGTTACACTGTTAGTGATTATTCACCCCTCCACTTT. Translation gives CASSYTVSDYSPLHF.

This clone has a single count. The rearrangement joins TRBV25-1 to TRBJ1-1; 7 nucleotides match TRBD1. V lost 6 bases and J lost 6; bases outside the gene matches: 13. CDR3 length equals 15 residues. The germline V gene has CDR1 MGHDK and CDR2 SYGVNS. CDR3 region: CASSSPGTAISEAFF. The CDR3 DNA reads TGTGCCAGCAGCTCCCCCGGGACAGCAATATCTGAAGCTTTCTTT.

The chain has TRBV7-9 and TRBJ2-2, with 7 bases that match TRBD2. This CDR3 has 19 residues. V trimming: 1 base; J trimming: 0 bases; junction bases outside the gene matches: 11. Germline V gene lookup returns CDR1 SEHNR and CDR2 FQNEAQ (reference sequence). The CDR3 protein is CASSLVRLAETTNTGELFF. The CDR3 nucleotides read TGTGCCAGCAGCTTAGTGCGCCTAGCGGAGACCACGAACACCGGGGAGCTGTTTTTT.